This T cell receptor beta chain came from a study of Graves' ophthalmopathy and Graves' hyperthyroidism. Study results and caveats: Detection in blood was also observed for most expanded thyroid clonotypes above 0.001 frequency.

Newly diagnosed, the hyperthyroidism patients had under 2 months' duration and were aged 18 to 65. Excluded: other autoimmune disease, uncontrolled infection, pregnancy or lactation. The CDR3 length is 12 residues. Per germline, CDR1 SQVTM and CDR2 ANQGSEA. For this clonotype: Its antigen is currently unknown.

RNA transcripts provided the template for amplifying TCR beta CDR3 regions. HTBI primers primed a first-round RT-PCR, and a second-round multiplex PCR followed. A single record per CDR3 protein comes from TCRdb applying MiXCR to the multiplex PCR reads. The sample yields more than 1,000,000 distinct CDR3 sequences, about two fifths seen once. The specimen sequenced was peripheral blood or thyroid tissue (not recorded which). This chain joins TRBV29-1 and TRBJ1-1, with TRBD1 matching 7 bases. This clonotype originated in an adult man with Graves' hyperthyroidism. The CDR3 sequence is CTTGDQDTEAFF. The CDR3 nucleotides are TGCACCACAGGGGATCAAGACACTGAAGCTTTCTTT.